Listed below are T cell receptor beta chains from one sample, sequenced in a study of Ad26.COV2.S vaccination and SARS-CoV-2 variants. Profiled with immunoSEQ multiplex PCR; TCRdb holds only in-frame clones, not every one. The sample yields around 340,000 clones, 85% to 90% seen once. The sample consisted of peripheral blood, taken in a trial of Ad26.COV2.S vaccine versus placebo. The origin of the receptors is a person between 18 and 65 years old who received the Ad26.COV2.S COVID-19 vaccine or a placebo. Both conserved end residues are part of each CDR3. The D gene is left open where the match is weak. Only some rows state a clone size, as once, few, many or a class for expanded clones.

j_gene,v_gene,d_gene,abundance,CDR3nt,CDR3aa
TRBJ2-5,TRBV29-1,TRBD1,NA,TGCAGCGTTTCTCTGGGACAGGGGAAAGAGACCCAGTACTTC,CSVSLGQGKETQYF
TRBJ2-7,TRBV7-9,NA,NA,TGTGCCAGCAGTCAAGGATGGAACTCCTACGAGCAGTACTTC,CASSQGWNSYEQYF
TRBJ2-5,TRBV7-9,NA,NA,TGTGCCAGCACCCACCGGGACAAAGAAGCCCAGTACTTC,CASTHRDKEAQYF
TRBJ1-1,TRBV11-2,TRBD1,NA,TGTGCCAGCAGCTTGGGACAGTTAGCTTTCTTT,CASSLGQLAFF
TRBJ2-3,TRBV18,NA,NA,TGTGCCAGCTCACCACCATGGGCAGGGGCCACAGATACGCAGTATTTT,CASSPPWAGATDTQYF
TRBJ1-1,TRBV4-2,NA,NA,TGTGCCAGCAGGATAGGGGGAGGCGGGGGGACTGAAGCTTTCTTT,CASRIGGGGGTEAFF
TRBJ2-7,TRBV30,NA,NA,TGTGCCTGGAGCGGTGATGGGACGCTCGTGAGCGAGCAGTACTTC,CAWSGDGTLVSEQYF
TRBJ1-2,TRBV2,TRBD1,NA,TGTGCCAGCAGTGAACCAGGTGGCAGGGGGGCCTATGGCTACACCTTC,CASSEPGGRGAYGYTF
TRBJ1-2,TRBV19,NA,NA,TGTGCCAGTAATATGGGAAGGACAGAAAACTATGGCTACACCTTC,CASNMGRTENYGYTF
TRBJ1-4,TRBV3-1/TRBV3-2,NA,NA,TGTGCCAGCAGCCAAGACAGGGCCAATGAAAAACTGTTTTTT,CASSQDRANEKLFF
TRBJ1-3,TRBV7-2,NA,NA,TGTGCCAGCAGCTTAGCGGACAGACTCTCTGGAAACACCATATATTTT,CASSLADRLSGNTIYF
TRBJ2-1,TRBV9,TRBD2,NA,TGTGCCAGCAGCGTAGCTAGCGGGGGCCTCTCCTACAATGAGCAGTTCTTC,CASSVASGGLSYNEQFF
TRBJ1-3,TRBV28,NA,NA,TGTGCCAGCAGACCTACAGGGTTGGGTGGAAACACCATATATTTT,CASRPTGLGGNTIYF
TRBJ1-4,TRBV12-5,NA,NA,TGTGCTAGTGGTCCCACCGGAGTGTGGGGACCTAATGAAAAACTGTTTTTT,CASGPTGVWGPNEKLFF
TRBJ2-1,TRBV7-6,TRBD2,once,TGTGCCAGCAGCGGACTCGGGGGGGCGGTTGGTGAGCAGTTCTTC,CASSGLGGAVGEQFF
TRBJ2-5,TRBV5-1,NA,NA,TGCGCCAGCAGCCGGACAAGGGAAGAGACCCAGTACTTC,CASSRTREETQYF
TRBJ1-4,TRBV18,TRBD1,NA,TGTGCCAGCTCCGGACAGGTGACTGAAAAACTGTTTTTT,CASSGQVTEKLFF
TRBJ1-1,TRBV18,NA,NA,TGTGCCAGCTCACAGGGTCCGAACACTGAAGCTTTCTTT,CASSQGPNTEAFF
TRBJ2-3,TRBV10-3,NA,NA,TGTGCCATCAGTGAGTCTAACAGAAACACAGATACGCAGTATTTT,CAISESNRNTDTQYF
TRBJ2-1,TRBV7-9,NA,NA,TGTGCCAGCAGCTTAGGGGCGGGTGAGCAGTTCTTC,CASSLGAGEQFF
TRBJ1-1,TRBV4-1,NA,NA,TGCGCCAGCCGAGGGGTACTTTTGAACACTGAAGCTTTCTTT,CASRGVLLNTEAFF
TRBJ2-7,TRBV6-2/TRBV6-3,TRBD1,NA,TGTGCCAGCAGTGGGGGGACAGGTGAAACCTCCTACGAGCAGTACTTC,CASSGGTGETSYEQYF
TRBJ1-4,TRBV5-5,NA,NA,TGTGCCAGCAGCTTGATGGCAGGGGATGAAAAACTGTTTTTT,CASSLMAGDEKLFF
TRBJ1-1,TRBV7-8,NA,NA,TGTGCCAGCAGCTTAGGGGGGAGGAGAGCTTTCTTT,CASSLGGRRAFF
TRBJ2-6,TRBV27,TRBD2,NA,TGTGCCAGCAGTTACGATTTTAGCGGGGTTGTCTCTGGGGCCAACGTCCTGACTTTC,CASSYDFSGVVSGANVLTF
TRBJ1-3,TRBV19,NA,NA,TGTGCCACCTACCGGGGCTCTGGAAACACCATATATTTT,CATYRGSGNTIYF
TRBJ2-7,TRBV5-4,NA,NA,TGTGCCAGCAGCTTGGCCGGGGATTCCTACGAGCAGTACTTC,CASSLAGDSYEQYF
TRBJ2-1,TRBV7-3,NA,NA,TGTGCCAGCAGCTTTAGCTGGGAAGTGTCCTACAATGAGCAGTTCTTC,CASSFSWEVSYNEQFF
TRBJ2-2,TRBV7-9,TRBD2,NA,TGTGCCAGCAGCTTAAGCGGGGGGCCCAGCACCGGGGAGCTGTTTTTT,CASSLSGGPSTGELFF
TRBJ2-3,TRBV19,TRBD2,NA,TGTGCCAGTAGCAAAGGGACTAGCGGTTCAGATACGCAGTATTTT,CASSKGTSGSDTQYF
TRBJ1-1,TRBV4-3,TRBD1,NA,TGCGCCAGCAGCCAAGATCGGGGTGACAGGGCTGCTTTCTTT,CASSQDRGDRAAFF
TRBJ2-1,TRBV7-3,TRBD2,NA,TGTGCCAGCAGCTTAAAGGCGGTGGGGCTAGCGGGAGGAGGGGACTACAATGAGCAGTTCTTC,CASSLKAVGLAGGGDYNEQFF